This T cell receptor (beta chain) was recovered during a study of blood T cell repertoires in COVID-19. The assay was immunoSEQ multiplex PCR, and TCRdb's table has in-frame clones only and misses some. This table has more than 200,000 clones, under 95% appearing once. V dropped 3 bases and J dropped 2 bases, with 7 bases sitting between them. This CDR3 region has 13 residues. Participants' own reports of clinical history determined their cohort assignment. The sequence derives from a young woman who had recovered from COVID-19. The chain joins TRBV12-3 or TRBV12-4 to TRBJ1-2, with a tentative D call TRBD1 (6 bases). The specimen was PBMCs or T cells enriched from blood (not recorded which). In DNA form, the CDR3 reads TGTGCCAGCAGTTTCGGACAGAACTATGGCTACACCTTC. Its protein is CASSFGQNYGYTF.